This TCR beta chain was identified in a study of blood T cell repertoires in COVID-19. Looking at the study overall: Samples of COVID-19 (acute and convalescent) were obtained from the United States, Italy and Spain. The cDNA or gDNA used as material had been derived from T cells, B-cell-depleted T cells, or PBMCs.

Original methodology: Amplification of reference gene primers was used by the study to estimate nucleated cell counts. Sequencing used immunoSEQ multiplex PCR; TCRdb keeps in-frame clones, though not all of them. V, J and clone size are taken as reported in that table, and D and trimming were inferred from the DNA itself. The data contain 100,000 or so clones, about 91% of them seen just once; the ten biggest clones take up less than 5.5%. Looked up from germline, CDR1 is SGHTA and CDR2 is FQGNSA. Trimming removed 1 base from V and 6 bases from J, with 13 bases in between. This CDR3 is built from 15 residues. The table lists this clone with a count of one.

Input material: peripheral blood. The J gene is TRBJ1-5, the V gene TRBV7-2; D perhaps matches TRBD1 (6 bases). The TCR comes from a man aged 18 to 30 with acute or convalescent COVID-19. CDR3 residues: CASSLEATGFQPQHF. As DNA, the CDR3 is TGTGCCAGCAGCTTAGAGGCCACAGGGTTTCAGCCCCAGCATTTT.